Listed here are 17 T cell receptor beta chains from one sample, sequenced in a study of T cell repertoires in cytomegalovirus infection (dated by TCRdb to the late 2010s). Interpreted using the paper, the treatment or condition label stands for: in vitro stimulation with specific CMV peptide epitopes to enrich CMV-specific T cells. These receptors are not linked to any known antigen. The sequencing machine was an Illumina HiSeq 1500. TCRdb applied fastp at Q25 and MiXCR to the public reads, then kept only in-frame beta chains. Each entry is one CDR3 protein sequence, shown with its most common DNA and genes. The sample table contains roughly 69,000 distinct CDR3 sequences; only one count was recorded for over 20% of them. 60% to 75% of the sample comes from the top ten. The sample was CD8+ T cells from cultured PBMCs, taken from culture after CMV antigen stimulation. The receptor set was obtained from a human donor in good health (CMV status not recorded). Some clones in this sample may be carry-over from other donors' samples.

This clonotype was counted only a few times. V usage is TRBV7-2 and J usage is TRBJ2-7; possibly TRBD2 for D (6 bases). V dropped 5 bases and J dropped 3 bases, with 17 bases sitting between them. CDR1 and CDR2 from the germline V gene are SGHTA and FQGNSA. The CDR3 totals 15 residues. The CDR3 DNA is TGTGCCAGCAGCCCCCACGGGGGTAGGCACTACGAGCAGTACTTC. Its translation is CASSPHGGRHYEQYF. The full variable domain, its missing parts supplied by reference TRBV7-2 and TRBJ2-7, is GAGVSQSPSNKVTEKGKDVELRCDPISGHTALYWYRQSLGQGLEFLIYFQGNSAPDKSGLPSDRFSAERTGGSVSTLTIQRTQQEDSAVYLCASSPHGGRHYEQYFGPGTRLTVT.

In its sample, this clonotype was seen a few times. V and J are TRBV12-3 or TRBV12-4 and TRBJ1-1, with TRBD1 as a possible D gene (6 bases). V lost 2 bases, J lost 9 bases, and 16 bases lay in between. The CDR3 has 14 amino acids. CDR3 bases: TGTGCCAGCAGTTTAATGAGCGTCGGGGGGCAAGCTTTCTTT. Protein sequence: CASSLMSVGGQAFF.

This clonotype was seen more than once but under ten times. The CDR3 here is CASSDRDSTNEKLFF. The CDR3 nucleotides read TGTGCCAGCAGCGACAGGGATTCAACTAATGAAAAACTGTTTTTT. V and J are TRBV11-1 and TRBJ1-4; 7 positions agree with TRBD1. The trim removed 5 bases at V and 0 bases at J, leaving 3 bases unmatched. The CDR3 runs 15 residues. Germline V gene data show CDR1 as SGHAT and CDR2 as FQDESV (reference sequence).

The chain has TRBV19 and TRBJ1-5, with D uncertain. Trimming took off 7 bases at V and 4 bases at J, with 14 bases between the two ends. CDR3 length: 14 amino acids. Germline V lookup: CDR1 LNHDA, CDR2 SQIVND (reference sequence). CDR3 in DNA: TGTGCCAGTACCAGACCAGTGGGGAATCAGCCCCAGCATTTT. Translating it yields CASTRPVGNQPQHF.

There are a few counts of this clonotype. This chain joins TRBV7-9 and TRBJ1-5; possible D gene TRBD1, 5 bases. CDR1 and CDR2 from the germline V gene are SEHNR and FQNEAQ (reference sequence). The CDR3 spans 16 residues. Trimming stripped 0 bases from V and 0 bases from J, with 9 bases between. In DNA form, the CDR3 reads TGTGCCAGCAGCTTAGCTGGGGGGGATAGCAATCAGCCCCAGCATTTT. Its translation is CASSLAGGDSNQPQHF.

The J gene is TRBJ1-2, the V gene TRBV4-1; D gene unclear. This CDR3 is 16 amino acids long. Trimming shortened V by 1 base and J by 4 bases, and 16 bases separated the two germline ends. In germline, CDR1 is MGHRA, CDR2 YSYEKL. CDR3 residues: CASSQVKTGPIYGYTF. The DNA of the CDR3 is TGCGCCAGCAGCCAAGTGAAAACCGGACCCATCTATGGCTACACCTTC.

Points on this clonotype: One end of the junction is discordant with germline, which a read error may explain. The genes are TRBV6-2 or TRBV6-3 and TRBJ2-6; D is undetermined. This CDR3 contains 16 residues. CDR1 is MNHEY and CDR2 is SVGEGT in the germline V gene. For the CDR3, the DNA is TGTGCCAGCATTTACTACCAGCTCTCTGGGGCCAACGTCCTGACTTTC. The encoded protein is CASIYYQLSGANVLTF.

In its sample, this clonotype was seen many times. J is TRBJ1-4 and V is TRBV28; the D is unclear. V gave up 4 bases and J gave up 6 bases, with 9 bases separating them. CDR1 and CDR2 (germline): MDHEN, SYDVKM. CDR3 length: 13 residues. For the CDR3, the DNA is TGTGCCAGCAGTTCCACCATGGATGAAAAACTGTTTTTT. This translates into CASSSTMDEKLFF. Full variable domain (rest looked up from reference TRBV28 and TRBJ1-4): DVKVTQSSRYLVKRTGEKVFLECVQDMDHENMFWYRQDPGLGLRLIYFSYDVKMKEKGDIPEGYSVSREKKERFSLILESASTNQTSMYLCASSSTMDEKLFFGSGTQLSVL.

The table lists this clonotype with a few counts. The V and J genes are TRBV7-2 and TRBJ1-1; a possible D gene is TRBD1 (6 bases). Germline values: CDR1 SGHTA, CDR2 FQGNSA. Trimming removed 2 bases from V and 7 bases from J, with 14 bases in between. The CDR3 consists of 14 residues. This chain's CDR3 is CASSLRPGVDEAFF. Here the CDR3 DNA reads TGTGCCAGCAGCTTACGTCCAGGGGTGGATGAAGCTTTCTTT.

This chain links TRBV6-2 or TRBV6-3 with TRBJ2-5; the match to TRBD1 covers 7 bases. The CDR3 length is 18 residues. Unmatched junction bases numbered 12, after V lost 0 bases and J lost 2 bases. Germline V lookup: CDR1 MNHEY, CDR2 SVGEGT. In DNA, the CDR3 is TGTGCCAGCAGTTACTCGACGGGACAGAGGATACATCAAGAGACCCAGTACTTC. Translation: CASSYSTGQRIHQETQYF.

This clonotype was detected only a few times. The genes are TRBV6-2 or TRBV6-3 and TRBJ2-1; TRBD1 matches at 9 bases. The CDR3 runs to 13 residues. Germline V gene lookup returns CDR1 MNHEY and CDR2 SVGEGT. The J segment lost 6 bases and the V segment lost 6 bases, leaving 3 bases of the junction unmatched. Here the CDR3 DNA reads TGTGCCAGCAGCCACAGGGGGCCCAATGAGCAGTTCTTC. It yields the protein CASSHRGPNEQFF.

This chain links TRBV5-8 with TRBJ1-5; weak D call: TRBD1 (5 bases). The CDR3 totals 17 residues. V shed 5 bases and J shed 3 bases, with 21 bases lying between them. The germline CDR1 and CDR2 sequences are SGHTS and YDEGEE. The CDR3 here is CASSFPGALGVNQPQHF. Written as DNA, the CDR3 is TGTGCCAGCAGTTTCCCCGGGGCTTTGGGGGTCAATCAGCCCCAGCATTTT.

This sequence joins TRBV4-3 and TRBJ2-1; TRBD2 matches 9 bases. CDR1 is LGHNA and CDR2 is YSLEER in the germline V gene. The CDR3 has 17 residues. The V gene end was trimmed by 4 bases and the J gene end by 5 bases; junction bases not matched to a gene: 12. DNA for the CDR3: TGCGCCAGCAGCCTCATTTGGCGGGGGGGCAGGGACAATGAGCAGTTCTTC. Its translation is CASSLIWRGGRDNEQFF.

This chain links TRBV11-2 with TRBJ2-3, with D perhaps matching TRBD1 (5 bases). This CDR3 contains 16 residues. Per germline, CDR1 SGHAT and CDR2 FQNNGV. V lost 5 bases and J lost 0, with 15 bases in between. The CDR3 DNA reads TGTGCCAGCAGCACGCGGACATACTCTAGCACAGATACGCAGTATTTT. Encoded protein: CASSTRTYSSTDTQYF.

The rearrangement uses TRBV7-2 and TRBJ2-3; D may be TRBD1 or TRBD2 (5 bases each). The V and J ends lost 1 base and 0 bases respectively, with 5 bases between them. This CDR3 comprises 14 residues. CDR1 and CDR2 (germline): SGHTA, FQGNSA. CDR3 residues: CASSLGDSTDTQYF. The CDR3 nucleotides are TGTGCCAGCAGCTTAGGGGACAGCACAGATACGCAGTATTTT.

The chain links TRBV7-2 to TRBJ1-2; D perhaps matches TRBD1 (5 bases). Trimming stripped 8 bases from V and 1 base from J, with 17 bases between. The CDR3 sequence is 15 residues long. Germline CDR1 SGHTA, CDR2 FQGNSA. The CDR3 DNA is TGTGCCAGCTGGGGGTATATAGGACTTAACTATGGCTACACCTTC. It is translated as CASWGYIGLNYGYTF.

There are a few counts of this clonotype. The chain uses TRBV7-2 and TRBJ1-1; D gene unclear. The length of the CDR3 is 13 residues. Germline assignment: CDR1 SGHTA and CDR2 FQGNSA. With 5 bases removed from V and 8 bases from J, the gap between germline ends came to 15 bases. CDR3 residues: CASSLRAALEAFF. DNA for the CDR3: TGTGCCAGCAGCCTAAGGGCAGCCTTGGAAGCTTTCTTT.